This T cell receptor (beta chain) was identified during a study of cytomegalovirus exposure and HLA in healthy donors. The study, taken as a whole, reports: 87-base-pair reads could not separate some V segments, including TRBV6-2 and TRBV6-3. Being productive about 87% or about 30% of the time was typical of most TCR beta V segments in an earlier analysis. One cluster of highly shared sequence variants probably arose as a sequencing artifact. A list of roughly 180 TCR beta chains associated with cytomegalovirus was given.

Of note for this clone: Its specificity is not known.

The PCR contained 60 Vbeta and 13 Jbeta primers. TCRdb's table, derived via immunoSEQ multiplex PCR, lists solely in-frame clones and lacks some. In the table there are about 81,000 clones, around 80% of which are singletons. Trimming shortened V by 0 bases and J by 10 bases, and 13 bases separated the two germline ends. In germline, CDR1 is LNHDA, CDR2 SQIVND (reference sequence). The CDR3 is made up of 14 amino acids. The specimen sequenced was PBMCs. The clonotype originates from a man between 45 and 60 years old in good health and CMV-seropositive. V gene TRBV19 combines with J gene TRBJ2-1, with D possibly TRBD2 on 6 matching bases. CDR3 residues: CASSIDRRRGEQFF. CDR3 DNA sequence: TGTGCCAGTAGTATAGATCGCAGGAGGGGAGAGCAGTTCTTC.